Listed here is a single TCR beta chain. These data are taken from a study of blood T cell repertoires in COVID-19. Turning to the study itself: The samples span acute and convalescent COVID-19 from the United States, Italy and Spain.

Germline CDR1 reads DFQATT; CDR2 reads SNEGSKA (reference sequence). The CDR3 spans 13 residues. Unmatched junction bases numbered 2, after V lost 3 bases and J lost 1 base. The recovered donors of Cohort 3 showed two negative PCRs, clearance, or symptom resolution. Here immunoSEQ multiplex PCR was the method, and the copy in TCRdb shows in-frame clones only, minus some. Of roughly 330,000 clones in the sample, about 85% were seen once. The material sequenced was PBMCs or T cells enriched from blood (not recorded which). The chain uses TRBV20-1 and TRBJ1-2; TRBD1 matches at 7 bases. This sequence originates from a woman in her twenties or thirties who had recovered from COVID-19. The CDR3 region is CSASGTDNYGYTF. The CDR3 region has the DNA TGCAGTGCTAGTGGGACAGATAACTATGGCTACACCTTC.